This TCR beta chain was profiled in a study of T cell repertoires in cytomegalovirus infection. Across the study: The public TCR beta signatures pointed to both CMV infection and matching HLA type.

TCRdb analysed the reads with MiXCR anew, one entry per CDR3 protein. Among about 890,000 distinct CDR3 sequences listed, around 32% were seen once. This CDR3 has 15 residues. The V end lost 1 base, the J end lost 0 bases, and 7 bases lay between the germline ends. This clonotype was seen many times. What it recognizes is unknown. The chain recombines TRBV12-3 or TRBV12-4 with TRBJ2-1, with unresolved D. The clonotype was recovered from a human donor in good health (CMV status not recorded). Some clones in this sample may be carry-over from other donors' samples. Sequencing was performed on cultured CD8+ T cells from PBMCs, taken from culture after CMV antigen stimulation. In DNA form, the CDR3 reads TGTGCCAGCAGTTTAGTCTTGCCCTCCTACAATGAGCAGTTCTTC. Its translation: CASSLVLPSYNEQFF.